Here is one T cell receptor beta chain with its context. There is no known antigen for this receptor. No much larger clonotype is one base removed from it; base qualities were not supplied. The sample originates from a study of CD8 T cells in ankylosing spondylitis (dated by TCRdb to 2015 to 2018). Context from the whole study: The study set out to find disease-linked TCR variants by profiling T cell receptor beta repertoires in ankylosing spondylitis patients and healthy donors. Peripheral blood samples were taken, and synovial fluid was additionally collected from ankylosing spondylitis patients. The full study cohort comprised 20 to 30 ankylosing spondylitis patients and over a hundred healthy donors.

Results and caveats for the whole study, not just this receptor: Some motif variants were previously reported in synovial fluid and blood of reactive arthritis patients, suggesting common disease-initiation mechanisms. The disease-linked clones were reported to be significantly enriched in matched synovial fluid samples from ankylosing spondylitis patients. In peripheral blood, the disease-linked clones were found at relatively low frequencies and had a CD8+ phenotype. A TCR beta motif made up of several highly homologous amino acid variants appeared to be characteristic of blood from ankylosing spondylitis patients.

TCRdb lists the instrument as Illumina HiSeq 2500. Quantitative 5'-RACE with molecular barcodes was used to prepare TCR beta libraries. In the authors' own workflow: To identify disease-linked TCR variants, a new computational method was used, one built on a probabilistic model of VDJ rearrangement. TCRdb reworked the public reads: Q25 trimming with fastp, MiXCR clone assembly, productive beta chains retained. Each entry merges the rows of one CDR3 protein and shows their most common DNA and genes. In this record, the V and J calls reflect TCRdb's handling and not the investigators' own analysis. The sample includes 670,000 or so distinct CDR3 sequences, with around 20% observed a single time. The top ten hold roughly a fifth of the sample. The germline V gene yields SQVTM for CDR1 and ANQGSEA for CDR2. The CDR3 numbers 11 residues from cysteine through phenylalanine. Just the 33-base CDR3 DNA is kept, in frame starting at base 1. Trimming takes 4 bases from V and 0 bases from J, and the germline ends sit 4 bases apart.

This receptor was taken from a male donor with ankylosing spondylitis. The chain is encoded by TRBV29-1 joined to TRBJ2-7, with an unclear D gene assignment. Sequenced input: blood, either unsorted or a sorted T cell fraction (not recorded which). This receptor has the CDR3 CSVVNSYEQYF. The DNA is TGCAGCGTTGTGAACTCCTACGAGCAGTACTTC.